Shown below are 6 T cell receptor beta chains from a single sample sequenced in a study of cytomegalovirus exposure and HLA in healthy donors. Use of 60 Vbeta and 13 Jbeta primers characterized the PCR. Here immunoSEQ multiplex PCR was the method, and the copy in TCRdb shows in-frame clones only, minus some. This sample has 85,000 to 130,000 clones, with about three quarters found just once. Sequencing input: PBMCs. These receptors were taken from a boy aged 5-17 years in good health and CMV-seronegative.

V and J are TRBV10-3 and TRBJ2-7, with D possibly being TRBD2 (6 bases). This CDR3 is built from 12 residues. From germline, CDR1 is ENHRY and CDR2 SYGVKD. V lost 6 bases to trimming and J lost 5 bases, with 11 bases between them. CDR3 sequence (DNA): TGTGCCATCAGGGCTAGCGACAACGAGCAGTACTTC. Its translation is CAIRASDNEQYF.

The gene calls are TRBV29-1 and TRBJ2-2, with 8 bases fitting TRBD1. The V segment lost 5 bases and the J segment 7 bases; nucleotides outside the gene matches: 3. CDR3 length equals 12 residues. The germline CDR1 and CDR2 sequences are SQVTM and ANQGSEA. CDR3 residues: CSVQGAGGELFF. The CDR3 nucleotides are TGCAGCGTTCAGGGGGCGGGCGGGGAGCTGTTTTTT.

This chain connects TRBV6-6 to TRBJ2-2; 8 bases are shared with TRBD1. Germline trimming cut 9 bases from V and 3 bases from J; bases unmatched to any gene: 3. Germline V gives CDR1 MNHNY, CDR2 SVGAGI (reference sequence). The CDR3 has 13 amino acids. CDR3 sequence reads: CASQGADTGELFF. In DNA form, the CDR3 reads TGTGCCAGTCAGGGGGCGGACACCGGGGAGCTGTTTTTT.

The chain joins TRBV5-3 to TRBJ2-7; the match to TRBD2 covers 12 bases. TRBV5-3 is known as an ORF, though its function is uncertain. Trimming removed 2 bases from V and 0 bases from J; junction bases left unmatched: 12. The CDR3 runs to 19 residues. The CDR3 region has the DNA TGTGCCAGAAGCTTACGAATTTGGACTAGCGGGAAAAGCTCCTACGAGCAGTACTTC. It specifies CARSLRIWTSGKSSYEQYF.

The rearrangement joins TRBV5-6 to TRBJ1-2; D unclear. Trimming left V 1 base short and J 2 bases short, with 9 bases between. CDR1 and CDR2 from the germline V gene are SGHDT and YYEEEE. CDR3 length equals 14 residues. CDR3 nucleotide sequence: TGTGCCAGCAGCTTGCGAGGGAAAAACTATGGCTACACCTTC. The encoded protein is CASSLRGKNYGYTF.

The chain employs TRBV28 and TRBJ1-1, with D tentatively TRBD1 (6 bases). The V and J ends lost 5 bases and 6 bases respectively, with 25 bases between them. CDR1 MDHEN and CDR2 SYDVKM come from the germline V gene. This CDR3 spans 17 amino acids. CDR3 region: CASSLLTGPSDIAEAFF. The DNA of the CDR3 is TGTGCCAGCAGTCTTCTAACAGGGCCCTCCGACATCGCTGAAGCTTTCTTT.